The 9 T cell receptor beta chains below come from one sample, sequenced in a study of blood T cell repertoires in COVID-19. Repertoires were generated with immunoSEQ multiplex PCR, while TCRdb's copy carries only in-frame clones and drops some. Of about 140,000 clones listed, roughly four fifths were seen once; the top ten hold approximately 3.6%. Material for sequencing was PBMCs or T cells enriched from blood (not recorded which). Receptor source: a woman between 45 and 65 years old with acute COVID-19.

The chain employs TRBV7-2 and TRBJ1-5; D unresolved. This CDR3 contains 15 residues. Trimming cost V 8 bases and J 0 bases, with 14 bases left between them. The germline V gene has CDR1 SGHTA and CDR2 FQGNSA. CDR3 nucleotide sequence: TGTGCCAGCTCCTCACTGTGGTCTAGCAATCAGCCCCAGCATTTT. The encoded protein is CASSSLWSSNQPQHF.

The V gene is TRBV15, the J gene TRBJ2-7; TRBD2 is a possible D gene (5 bases). There are 13 residues in the CDR3. Germline V lookup: CDR1 LNHNV, CDR2 YYDKDF (reference sequence). V was shortened by 0 bases and J by 6 bases, with 9 bases between the two germline ends. CDR3 residues: CATSRDLASEQYF. DNA for the CDR3: TGTGCCACCAGCAGAGATCTAGCAAGCGAGCAGTACTTC.

The V and J genes are TRBV9 and TRBJ2-7; 11 positions agree with TRBD2. The CDR3 spans 14 residues. V shed 0 bases, J shed 6 bases, and the junction held 2 bases outside the gene matches. Per the germline V gene, CDR1 is SGDLS and CDR2 is YYNGEE. The CDR3 DNA sequence: TGTGCCAGCAGCGTAGGACTAGCGGGAACCGAGCAGTACTTC. Amino acid sequence: CASSVGLAGTEQYF.

This chain connects TRBV6-5 to TRBJ2-1; 8 bases match TRBD2. This CDR3 spans 14 amino acids. V lost 6 bases and J lost 10; bases outside the gene matches: 11. Germline-derived CDR1 and CDR2 are MNHEY and SVGAGI. As DNA, the CDR3 is TGTGCCAGCAGGAGGTTGCGGGAGGCCGGGGAGCAGTTCTTC. Encoded protein: CASRRLREAGEQFF.

The genes are TRBV19 and TRBJ1-1, with D possibly matching TRBD1 (5 bases). Per germline, CDR1 LNHDA and CDR2 SQIVND (reference sequence). This CDR3 region has 16 residues. Trimming removed 5 bases from V and 0 bases from J, with 16 bases in between. CDR3 bases: TGTGCCAGTAGTCTACGACAGTATAGTATGAACACTGAAGCTTTCTTT. This codes for CASSLRQYSMNTEAFF. Filled out from reference TRBV19 and TRBJ1-1, the complete variable domain reads DGGITQSPKYLFRKEGQNVTLSCEQNLNHDAMYWYRQDPGQGLRLIYYSQIVNDFQKGDIAEGYSVSREKKESFPLTVTSAQKNPTAFYLCASSLRQYSMNTEAFFGQGTRLTVV.

This chain links TRBV7-9 with TRBJ2-1; possibly TRBD2 for D (5 bases). Germline V gene lookup returns CDR1 SEHNR and CDR2 FQNEAQ (reference sequence). Trimming removed 5 bases at V and 4 bases at J, with 15 bases between. This CDR3 is 15 amino acids long. DNA for the CDR3: TGTGCCAGCAGCCCGGACTCAAGACCTTACAATGAGCAGTTCTTC. Translation: CASSPDSRPYNEQFF.

This rearrangement joins TRBV27 to TRBJ2-1, with D unclear. V was cut by 4 bases and J by 3 bases, with 7 bases left in between. Germline assignment: CDR1 MNHEY and CDR2 SMNVEV (reference sequence). This CDR3 is built from 13 residues. CDR3 region: CASSSTFYNEQFF. In DNA, the CDR3 is TGTGCCAGCAGTTCCACTTTCTACAATGAGCAGTTCTTC.

The chain joins TRBV18 to TRBJ2-5; D is undetermined. V was pared by 3 bases and J by 2 bases, with 7 bases between. CDR1 and CDR2 (germline): KGHSH, LQKENI. CDR3 size: 13 residues. In nucleotides, the CDR3 is TGTGCCAGCTCACCGTCCCCTCAAGAGACCCAGTACTTC. Residues: CASSPSPQETQYF.

In nucleotides, the CDR3 is TGTGCCAGCAGCTTAGGTTATGGCGGGAACACCGGGGAGCTGTTTTTT. This encodes CASSLGYGGNTGELFF. The genes are TRBV7-3 and TRBJ2-2; D call uncertain. The V and J ends lost 2 bases and 1 base respectively, with 11 bases between them. Germline CDR1 is SGHTA and CDR2 is FQGTGA. This CDR3 has 16 residues.